The sequence of this T cell receptor (beta chain) was determined in a study of blood T cells in healthy people across ages. A second about 6 to 12 cycle PCR used barcoded and J-beta primers. TCRdb redid the calling of the 5' RACE reads with MiXCR, one entry per CDR3 protein. The table has 600,000 to 800,000 distinct CDR3 sequences, 21% seen once. CDR1 and CDR2 (germline): MNHEY, SVGEGT. The CDR3 covers 13 residues. On this clonotype itself: Germline and junction disagree at one end, which may indicate a read error.

The sequencing sample was made of blood. This receptor was taken from a man between 65 and 85 years old in good health. This chain links TRBV6-2 or TRBV6-3 with TRBJ2-1; D uncertain. CDR3 bases: TGTGCCAGCGGGAAAAGCTCCTACAACGAGCAGTTCTTC. It translates to CASGKSSYNEQFF.